The clone carrying this T cell receptor (beta chain) was detected ten times or more. Its antigen is as yet unknown. The sample is drawn from a study of T cells in Graves' hyperthyroidism and ophthalmopathy. Authors of the study amplified TCR beta CDR3 regions from RNA transcripts. A set of HTBI primers served as the primers for a first-round RT-PCR of the TCR CDR3. TCRdb processed the multiplex PCR reads anew with MiXCR; each CDR3 protein has one entry. In the table there are about 570,000 distinct CDR3 sequences, 40% to 55% of which are singletons. Study results and limitations: In blood, most of the thyroid clonotypes expanded above 0.001 were also present.

This CDR3 contains 14 residues. Trimming took 5 bases from V and 7 from J, leaving 15 bases between them. Germline V CDR1 and CDR2: SGHAT, FQNNGV. In making diagnoses, clinical symptoms, serum thyroxine and TRAb, thyroid ultrasound and orbital computed tomography were all used. This sequence joins TRBV11-2 and TRBJ1-5; D is perhaps TRBD1 (6 bases). The receptor was derived from an adult woman with Graves' disease, either hyperthyroidism or ophthalmopathy (not recorded which). The sample comprised peripheral blood or thyroid tissue (not recorded which). The DNA of the CDR3 is TGTGCCAGCAGCGGGCAACTGAGGGGGCAGCCCCAGCATTTT. This codes for CASSGQLRGQPQHF. Together with reference TRBV11-2 and TRBJ1-5, the CDR3 gives the full variable domain: EAGVAQSPRYKIIEKRQSVAFWCNPISGHATLYWYQQILGQGPKLLIQFQNNGVVDDSQLPKDRFSAERLKGVDSTLKIQPAKLEDSAVYLCASSGQLRGQPQHFGDGTRLSIL.